What follows describes a single TCR beta chain. Its specificity is not known. The sample originates from a study of monozygotic twins with inflammatory bowel disease. The CDR3 runs to 13 residues. Study outcomes and limitations: Patient-specific immunosuppressive treatments may have made repertoires more variable.

TCRdb reprocessed the 5' RACE reads and stores each CDR3 protein as one record, lacking DNA. Across 350,000 to 500,000 distinct CDR3 sequences, the top ten clones capture about 2.3% of the sample. V usage is TRBV12-3 or TRBV12-4 and J usage is TRBJ2-7; without DNA, the TCRdb call of TRBD1 cannot be checked. The sequencing input was blood. This receptor was taken from a human donor with ulcerative colitis or Crohn's disease, or a healthy co-twin of an affected twin (not recorded which). This CDR3 reads CASSPRTGNEQYF.